This T cell receptor beta chain was captured in a study of T cell changes during pregnancy in multiple sclerosis. Profiled with immunoSEQ multiplex PCR; TCRdb holds only in-frame clones, not every one. Of 57,000 or so clones listed, around 90% are singletons. In germline, CDR1 is SNHLY, CDR2 FYNNEI. The CDR3 has 12 residues. Between the trimmed V and J ends, which lost 11 bases and 4 bases, there was a span of 14 bases. Here the sequenced sample was peripheral blood, taken in the third trimester of pregnancy. This rearrangement joins TRBV2 to TRBJ1-2; D may be TRBD1 (5 bases). The TCR originated in a female donor in good health, enrolled as a control in a pregnancy study. CDR3 region: CAGRQISYGYTF. In DNA, the CDR3 is TGTGCCGGCCGACAGATATCCTATGGCTACACCTTC. The whole variable domain, filled in from reference TRBV2 and TRBJ1-2, reads EPEVTQTPSHQVTQMGQEVILRCVPISNHLYFYWYRQILGQKVEFLVSFYNNEISEKSEIFDDQFSVERPDGSNFTLKIRSTKLEDSAMYFCAGRQISYGYTFGSGTRLTVV.